This paragraph covers one TCR beta chain sequence. Its cognate antigen is unknown. The sample belongs to a study of T cell responses to AZD1222 COVID-19 vaccine. Trimming removed 6 bases from V and 6 bases from J, with 17 bases in between. Germline CDR1 reads SQVTM; CDR2 reads ANQGSEA. The CDR3 has 13 residues. Study-level points and caveats: Reportedly, close to half of spike-specific TCRs are directed against unmutated variant regions. Seropositive at baseline were only a handful of AZD1222 recipients. Spike as a whole was targeted by vaccine-associated CD4 TCRs, dominant at 160-218 and 743-854.

The assay was immunoSEQ multiplex PCR, and TCRdb's table has in-frame clones only and misses some. The top ten hold less than 1.3% of the sample, which has approximately 150,000 clones, 92% seen once. This clonotype was obtained from an adult who received the AZD1222 COVID-19 vaccine. The gene calls are TRBV29-1 and TRBJ1-1, with a weak D call TRBD1 (6 bases). The sample was peripheral blood, taken 28 days after the second AZD1222 dose. CDR3 in DNA: TGCAGCGTGCAACAGGGTAGTGGTGCTGAAGCTTTCTTT. Residues: CSVQQGSGAEAFF.